The clone carrying this T cell receptor (beta chain) came up many times. Its cognate antigen is unknown. With a J-beta primer mix and a sample-barcoded 5' primer, a second PCR ran about 7 to 12 cycles. TCRdb analysed the 5' RACE reads with MiXCR anew, one entry per CDR3 protein. The table records about 1,800,000 distinct CDR3 sequences, approximately 30% of them present only once. The data were taken from a study of blood T cells in healthy people across ages. The CDR3 is 18 residues long. Trimming cost V 5 bases and J 2 bases; bases outside gene matches: 9. Germline V gene data show CDR1 as KGHSH and CDR2 as LQKENI. Points from the study as a whole: The unsorted PBMCs prevented any conclusive comparison of naive versus antigen-experienced cells. Higher naive T cell percentage went strongly together with higher TCR beta diversity. Naive CD4+ cells and diversity were both higher in long-lived donors than in aged donors.

This clonotype originated in a woman in her twenties or thirties in good health. The chain links TRBV18 to TRBJ2-6, with 10 bases that match TRBD1. The sequenced sample was blood. CDR3 nucleotides: TGTGCCAGCTCAGTACAGCGGACAGGGGGTCCTGGGGCCAACGTCCTGACTTTC. Amino acid sequence: CASSVQRTGGPGANVLTF.